Included here is one TCR beta chain sequence, with context. This clonotype has ten or more counts. Its antigen is still unknown. No quality values exist for individual bases; no much larger clone is one base distant. CDR3 length: 18 amino acids, cysteine to phenylalanine. Kept here is only the CDR3 DNA, which spans 54 bases and is read in frame from base 1. Trimming removed 0 bases from V and 0 bases from J, leaving 16 bases between the germline ends. CDR1 and CDR2 are read off the germline V gene as SGHTS and YDEGEE. Sequenced using an Illumina HiSeq 2500. Quantitative 5'-RACE with molecular barcodes was used to prepare TCR beta libraries. For the original study's pipeline: A new computational method based on a probabilistic model of VDJ rearrangement was used to identify disease-linked TCR variants. The raw public reads went through TCRdb reprocessing: fastp at Q25, MiXCR clone calling, in-frame beta chains kept. Every distinct CDR3 protein forms one entry, paired with its most common genes and DNA. The V and J calls were not made by the authors but by TCRdb's processing. This sample is represented by about 130,000 distinct CDR3 sequences; about 6.5% of them were singletons. The ten largest account for less than 15% of the sample.

The record originates from a study of CD8 T cells in ankylosing spondylitis (TCRdb year 2017). Turning to the overall study: T cell receptor beta repertoires were profiled in healthy donors and ankylosing spondylitis patients so that disease-linked TCR variants could be found. The whole study cohort included 108 healthy donors and 20 to 30 ankylosing spondylitis patients. Samples of peripheral blood were taken, and for ankylosing spondylitis patients, synovial fluid was collected as well. Beyond this particular receptor, the publication reports: Blood from ankylosing spondylitis patients appeared to be characterized by a TCR beta motif composed of eight highly homologous amino acid variants. Some motif variants had previously been reported in the synovial fluid and blood of reactive arthritis patients, which suggests shared mechanisms of disease initiation. A CD8+ phenotype was shown by the disease-linked clones, which were found at relatively low frequencies in peripheral blood. Significant enrichment of the disease-linked clones was reported in matched synovial fluid samples from ankylosing spondylitis patients.

The material sequenced was blood, either unsorted or a sorted T cell fraction (not recorded which). This receptor was identified in a male donor with ankylosing spondylitis or in good health (not recorded which). The chain is made from TRBV5-8 and TRBJ2-1; confidence is insufficient to name the D gene. The bases are TGTGCCAGCAGCTTGGTTGTCCAGCTCCTAGACTCCTACAATGAGCAGTTCTTC. The resulting protein is CASSLVVQLLDSYNEQFF. With all but the CDR3 taken from the reference TRBV5-8 and TRBJ2-1 genes, the full variable domain is: EAGVTQSPTHLIKTRGQQATLRCSPISGHTSVYWYQQALGLGLQFLLWYDEGEERNRGNFPPRFSGRQFPNYSSELNVNALELEDSALYLCASSLVVQLLDSYNEQFFGPGTRLTVL.